One sample yielded the 14 T cell receptor beta chains listed below, sequenced in a study of T cell repertoires in cytomegalovirus infection (dated by TCRdb to about 2019). The sequencer was an Illumina HiSeq 1500. TCRdb cleaned the public reads at Q25 with fastp, built clones with MiXCR and kept in-frame beta chains. Entries are consolidated by CDR3 protein sequence, retaining the most common genes and DNA. Here the sample has 300,000 to 400,000 distinct CDR3 sequences; 25% occur a single time. The biggest ten clones account for less than 15% of the sample. This specimen's treatment or condition label, per the study, means: in vitro stimulation with specific CMV peptide epitopes to enrich CMV-specific T cells. Antigens of these TCRs are unknown. The source was cultured PBMCs, collected from culture after CMV antigen stimulation. These receptor sequences come from a human donor in good health (CMV status not recorded). Some clones in this sample may be carry-over from other donors' samples.

V gene TRBV6-2 or TRBV6-3 combines with J gene TRBJ1-1, with D unresolved. The V end was cut by 5 bases, the J end by 4 bases, with 17 bases between. In germline, CDR1 is MNHEY, CDR2 SVGEGT. CDR3 size: 15 residues. The CDR3 DNA is TGTGCCAGCAGTCATCCCGTTGGGCTTGGCACTGAAGCTTTCTTT. This codes for CASSHPVGLGTEAFF.

This clonotype was counted at least ten times. The chain combines TRBV7-2 with TRBJ2-1; TRBD2 matches at 10 bases. Trimming took 5 bases from V and 3 from J; bases not matched to a gene: 7. This CDR3 contains 16 residues. Germline loops: CDR1 SGHTA, CDR2 FQGNSA. The CDR3 region has the DNA TGTGCCAGCAGCCCTCCGGGACTAGCGAGCTACAATGAGCAGTTCTTC. Translating it yields CASSPPGLASYNEQFF.

The chain carries TRBV19 and TRBJ1-6; a weak D match, TRBD1 (5 bases). The V gene lost 2 bases and the J gene lost 4 bases, with 15 bases spanning the gap. Per germline, CDR1 LNHDA and CDR2 SQIVND (reference sequence). CDR3 size: 17 residues. The CDR3, as DNA: TGTGCCAGTAGTATACAGGGCGCGGGTGATTATAATTCACCCCTCCACTTT. It specifies CASSIQGAGDYNSPLHF.

The rearrangement joins TRBV28 to TRBJ1-2, with D maybe TRBD1 (6 bases). The germline V gene encodes CDR1 MDHEN and CDR2 SYDVKM. V gave up 1 base and J gave up 1 base, with 22 bases separating them. CDR3 length: 19 residues. The chain's CDR3 is CASSLFAGGGGDINYGYTF. CDR3 nucleotides: TGTGCCAGCAGTTTATTCGCCGGGGGCGGTGGGGACATTAACTATGGCTACACCTTC.

This clonotype appeared many times. The chain recombines TRBV6-2 or TRBV6-3 with TRBJ2-7; D gene unclear. The germline gives CDR1 MNHEY, CDR2 SVGEGT. The CDR3 length is 14 residues. Trimming took 2 bases from V and 0 from J, leaving 8 bases between them. In DNA, the CDR3 is TGTGCCAGCAGTTACGGTGCCCACTCCTACGAGCAGTACTTC. Translation: CASSYGAHSYEQYF.

The chain links TRBV7-9 to TRBJ2-1; D is perhaps TRBD1 (7 bases). The V end was cut by 4 bases, the J end by 7 bases, with 17 bases between. The CDR3 is made up of 15 amino acids. Germline V gives CDR1 SEHNR, CDR2 FQNEAQ (reference sequence). The CDR3 loop reads CASSSAPTGRNEQFF. The CDR3 DNA follows: TGTGCCAGCAGCTCGGCGCCGACAGGGAGGAATGAGCAGTTCTTC.

V and J are TRBV20-1 and TRBJ1-5; D is unresolved. Germline V gives CDR1 DFQATT, CDR2 SNEGSKA (reference sequence). V lost 0 bases to trimming and J lost 6 bases, with 6 bases between them. CDR3 length: 12 amino acids. The CDR3 DNA follows: TGCAGTGCTAGAGATCGACCTCAGCCCCAGCATTTT. Its translation is CSARDRPQPQHF.

Ten or more counts support this clonotype. The gene calls are TRBV7-6 and TRBJ2-1; TRBD2 matches 12 bases. CDR3 length: 16 residues. Germline CDR1 is SGHVS and CDR2 is FNYEAQ. Trimming at V came to 5 bases and at J to 4 bases, leaving 6 bases not matched to a gene. CDR3 sequence (DNA): TGTGCCAGCAGCAGGACCGGGACTAGCGGGTACAATGAGCAGTTCTTC. This sequence encodes CASSRTGTSGYNEQFF.

This clonotype was counted many times. The rearrangement links TRBV7-2 to TRBJ2-7; 9 bases line up with TRBD1. Unmatched junction bases numbered 6, after V lost 5 bases and J lost 1 base. Germline V gives CDR1 SGHTA, CDR2 FQGNSA. This CDR3 is built from 15 residues. Here the CDR3 reads CASSVTGGLSYEQYV. CDR3 DNA sequence: TGTGCCAGCAGCGTAACAGGGGGCTTATCCTACGAGCAGTACGTC.

This clonotype has more than one count but fewer than ten. The CDR3 loop is CASSSDSGGSGYGYTF. The CDR3, as DNA: TGTGCCAGCAGTTCCGATTCAGGGGGCTCGGGCTATGGCTACACCTTC. The rearrangement uses TRBV27 and TRBJ1-2; 8 nucleotides match TRBD1. CDR3 size: 16 residues. Per germline, CDR1 MNHEY and CDR2 SMNVEV (reference sequence). With 4 bases clipped from V and 4 bases from J, the junction kept 11 bases outside the gene matches.

The chain employs TRBV2 and TRBJ2-7, with 9 bases identical to TRBD2. This CDR3 has 12 amino acids. Germline CDR1 reads SNHLY; CDR2 reads FYNNEI. V lost 8 bases and J lost 7; bases outside the gene matches: 6. The CDR3 DNA reads as TGTGCCAGCCTGCTAGCGGGATTTGAGCAGTACGTC. It codes for CASLLAGFEQYV.

CDR3 DNA: TGCAGCGTTGGTGGGCTAGAAGAGACCCAGTACTTC. Residues: CSVGGLEETQYF. The chain employs TRBV29-1 and TRBJ2-5; D unresolved. The CDR3 extends over 12 amino acids. Trimming pared 4 bases from V and 3 bases from J, leaving 9 bases between. Germline V gene lookup returns CDR1 SQVTM and CDR2 ANQGSEA.

The rearrangement joins TRBV19 to TRBJ1-1, with TRBD1 matching over 8 bases. This CDR3 region has 14 residues. CDR1 LNHDA and CDR2 SQIVND come from the germline V gene (reference sequence). The V segment lost 4 bases and the J segment 6 bases; nucleotides outside the gene matches: 7. The CDR3 DNA sequence: TGTGCCAGTAGTAACGGACAGGGCCAGGCTGAAGCTTTCTTT. Residues: CASSNGQGQAEAFF.

J is TRBJ2-1 and V is TRBV30; 12 nucleotides line up with TRBD2. Germline CDR1 GTSNPN, CDR2 SVGIG (reference sequence). V trimming: 8 bases; J trimming: 8 bases; junction bases outside the gene matches: 13. The CDR3 is 15 residues long. The CDR3 DNA sequence: TGTGCCAGTCCCCCGGCTAGCGGGAGGGCCCATGAGCAGTTCTTC. Residues: CASPPASGRAHEQFF.